The entry below describes one T cell receptor beta chain. Its antigen is as yet unknown. The protocol was immunoSEQ multiplex PCR, while the TCRdb copy is restricted to in-frame clones and leaves out a portion. The sample has about 110,000 clones, roughly 90% seen once. This sample is drawn from a study of T cell responses to AZD1222 COVID-19 vaccine. Study findings and constraints: Spike-specific TCR breadth and depth both grew after two AZD1222 doses.

Germline lookup yields CDR1 SQVTM and CDR2 ANQGSEA. The CDR3 length is 12 residues. Trimming cost V 1 base and J 5 bases, with 8 bases left between them. The specimen comprised peripheral blood, sampled on day 0 of AZD1222 vaccination. The chain couples TRBV29-1 to TRBJ1-2, with a tentative D call TRBD1 (5 bases). The TCR was taken from an adult in good health. The CDR3 here is CSVEARAYGYTF. CDR3 DNA sequence: TGCAGCGTTGAAGCCAGGGCTTATGGCTACACCTTC.